This T cell receptor beta chain is drawn from a study of blood T cell repertoires in COVID-19. Sequencing was performed with immunoSEQ multiplex PCR; in TCRdb, only in-frame clones are kept and a portion is missing. The table records some 150,000 clones, just under 90% of them present only once. The table lists this clone with a count of one. Sequencing input: peripheral blood. The sequence derives from a woman aged 45-59 years with active or convalescent COVID-19.

The chain's CDR3 is CAWSDSGGAYNEQFF. The CDR3 DNA follows: TGTGCCTGGAGTGATAGCGGGGGGGCCTACAATGAGCAGTTCTTC. The V gene is TRBV30, the J gene TRBJ2-1, with 11 bases identical to TRBD2. This CDR3 has 15 amino acids. The germline V gene has CDR1 GTSNPN and CDR2 SVGIG (reference sequence). V dropped 1 base and J dropped 2; count of bases not matched to a gene: 1.